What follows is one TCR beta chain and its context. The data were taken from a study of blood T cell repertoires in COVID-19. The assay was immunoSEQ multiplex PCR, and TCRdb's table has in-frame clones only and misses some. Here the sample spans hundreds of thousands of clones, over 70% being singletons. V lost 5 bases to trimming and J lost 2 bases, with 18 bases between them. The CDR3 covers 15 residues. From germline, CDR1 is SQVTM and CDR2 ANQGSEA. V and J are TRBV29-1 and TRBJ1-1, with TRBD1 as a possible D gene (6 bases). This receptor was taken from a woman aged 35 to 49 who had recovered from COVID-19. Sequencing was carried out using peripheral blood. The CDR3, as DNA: TGCAGCGTTTCTCAGGGGCTTAGGGGAAACACTGAAGCTTTCTTT. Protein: CSVSQGLRGNTEAFF.